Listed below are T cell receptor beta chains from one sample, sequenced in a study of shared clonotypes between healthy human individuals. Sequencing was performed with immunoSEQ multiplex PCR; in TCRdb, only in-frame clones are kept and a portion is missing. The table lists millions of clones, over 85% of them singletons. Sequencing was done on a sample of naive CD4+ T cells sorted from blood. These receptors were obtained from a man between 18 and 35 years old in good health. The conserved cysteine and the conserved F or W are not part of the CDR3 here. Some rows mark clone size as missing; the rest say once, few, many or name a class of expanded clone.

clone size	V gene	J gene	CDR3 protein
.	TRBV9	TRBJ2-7	ASSVGPGTVGHEQY
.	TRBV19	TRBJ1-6	ASSSRVRDSPLH
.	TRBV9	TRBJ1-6	ASSVETGWLSPLH
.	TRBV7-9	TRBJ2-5	ASSLGPGRETQY
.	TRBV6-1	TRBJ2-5	ASSEVGKEETQY
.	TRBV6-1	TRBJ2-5	ASSWDLKETQY
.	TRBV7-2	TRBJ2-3	ASSLVLAGGTDTQY
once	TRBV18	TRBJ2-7	ASSSGTSESYEQY
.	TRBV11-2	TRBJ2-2	ASSPQGGAGELF
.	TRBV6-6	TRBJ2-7	ASSYSGQASYEQY
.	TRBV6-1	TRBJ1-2	ASTPAGSHGYT
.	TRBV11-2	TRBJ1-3	ASSSDVPGLGNTIY
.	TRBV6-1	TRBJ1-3	ASSRDSAGNTIY
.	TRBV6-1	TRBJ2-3	ASSESLGDSTDTQY
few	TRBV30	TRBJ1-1	AWSVQTGKAF
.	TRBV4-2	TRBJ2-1	ASSSGTSGGPHF
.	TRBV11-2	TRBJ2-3	ASSHPGLETDTQY
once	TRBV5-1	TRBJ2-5	ASSNSIGGMETQY
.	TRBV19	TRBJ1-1	ASSIRPDGREAF
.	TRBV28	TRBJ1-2	ASSFSRTGGYGYT
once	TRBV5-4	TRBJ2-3	ASSSNRGQDTQY
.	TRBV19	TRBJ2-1	ASSIGLAGVYEQF
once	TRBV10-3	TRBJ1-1	AISESLGEAF
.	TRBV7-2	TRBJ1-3	ASSRRTLSGNTIY
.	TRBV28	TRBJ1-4	ASSLMGAGNEKLF
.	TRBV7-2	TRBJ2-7	ASSSGGSIMYEQY
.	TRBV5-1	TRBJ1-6	ASSRAGDNNSPLH
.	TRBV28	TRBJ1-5	ASTLETNGNQPQH
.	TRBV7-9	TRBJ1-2	ASSLSPGQGTPNYGYT
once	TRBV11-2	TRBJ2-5	ASSLDGISQETQY
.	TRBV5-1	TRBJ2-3	ASSLVAGRAGDTQY
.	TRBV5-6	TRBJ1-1	ASSLGVGGNTEAF
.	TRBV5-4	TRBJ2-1	ASSLDRGGGHEQF
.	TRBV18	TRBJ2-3	ASSPGTSGTTTQY
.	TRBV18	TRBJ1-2	ASSPLQGQAGYT
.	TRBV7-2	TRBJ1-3	ASSLTGLDSDTIY
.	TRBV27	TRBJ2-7	ASSYSGYEQY
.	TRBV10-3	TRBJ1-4	AIRGAMGEKLF
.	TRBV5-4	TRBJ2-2	ASSPGGLAGHTGELF
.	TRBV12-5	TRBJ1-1	ASGLDTLNTEAF
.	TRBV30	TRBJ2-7	AWSVGGHEQY
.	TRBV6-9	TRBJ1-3	ASSYWVVRNSGNTIY
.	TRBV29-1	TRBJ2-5	SALDRGQETQY
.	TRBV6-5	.	ASSSRDRGYEQY
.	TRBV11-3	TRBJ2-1	ASSRQGREYNEQF
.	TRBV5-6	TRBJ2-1	ASSRIAGSSYNEQF
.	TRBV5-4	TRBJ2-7	ASIPGPDFSYEQY
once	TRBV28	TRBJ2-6	ATLLSPGANVLT
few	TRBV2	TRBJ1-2	ASSEGGNYYGYT
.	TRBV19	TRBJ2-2	ASSTRSGGSGELF
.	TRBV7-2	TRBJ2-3	ASSFTLPTDTQY
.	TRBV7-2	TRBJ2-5	ASSTQAGGGETQY